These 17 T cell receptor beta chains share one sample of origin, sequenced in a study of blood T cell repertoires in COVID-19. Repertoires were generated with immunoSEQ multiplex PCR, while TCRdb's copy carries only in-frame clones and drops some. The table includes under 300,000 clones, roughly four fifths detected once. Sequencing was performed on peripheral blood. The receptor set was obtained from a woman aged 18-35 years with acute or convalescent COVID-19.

CDR3 amino acids: CASSLGVAGPGETQYF. Here the CDR3 DNA reads TGTGCCAGCAGCTTGGGTGTCGCGGGGCCGGGGGAGACCCAGTACTTC. The chain recombines TRBV7-9 with TRBJ2-5; D is perhaps TRBD2 (6 bases). Trimming removed 3 bases from V and 5 bases from J, with 19 bases in between. The CDR3 is made up of 16 amino acids. CDR1 SEHNR and CDR2 FQNEAQ come from the germline V gene (reference sequence).

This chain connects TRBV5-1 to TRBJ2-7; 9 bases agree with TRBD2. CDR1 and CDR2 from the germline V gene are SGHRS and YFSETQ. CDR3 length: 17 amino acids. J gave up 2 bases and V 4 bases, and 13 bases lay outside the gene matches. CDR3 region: CASSVGGSGSIAYEQYF. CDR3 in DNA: TGCGCCAGCAGCGTCGGGGGTAGCGGGAGTATAGCCTACGAGCAGTACTTC.

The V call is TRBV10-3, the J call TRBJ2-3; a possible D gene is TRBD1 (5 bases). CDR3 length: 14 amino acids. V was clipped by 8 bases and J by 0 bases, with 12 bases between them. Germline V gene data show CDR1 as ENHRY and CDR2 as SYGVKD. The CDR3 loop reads CAIQGRSSTDTQYF. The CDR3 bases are TGTGCCATCCAGGGCCGGTCTAGCACAGATACGCAGTATTTT.

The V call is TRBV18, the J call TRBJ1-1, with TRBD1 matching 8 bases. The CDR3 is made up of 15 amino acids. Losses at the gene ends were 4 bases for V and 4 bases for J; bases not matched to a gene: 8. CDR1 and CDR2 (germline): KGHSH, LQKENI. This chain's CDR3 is CASSQWTGRGTEAFF. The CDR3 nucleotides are TGTGCCAGCTCACAATGGACAGGGAGGGGCACTGAAGCTTTCTTT.

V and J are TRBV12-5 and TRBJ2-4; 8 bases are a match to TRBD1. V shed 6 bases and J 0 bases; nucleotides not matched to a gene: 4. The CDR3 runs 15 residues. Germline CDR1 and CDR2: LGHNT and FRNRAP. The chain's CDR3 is CASGSDREAKNIQYF. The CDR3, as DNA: TGTGCTAGTGGCTCGGACAGGGAAGCCAAAAACATTCAGTACTTC.

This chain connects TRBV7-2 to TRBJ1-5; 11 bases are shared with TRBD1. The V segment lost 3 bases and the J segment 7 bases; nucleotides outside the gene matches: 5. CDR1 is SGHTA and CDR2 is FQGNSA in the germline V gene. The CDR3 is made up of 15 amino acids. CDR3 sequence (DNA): TGTGCCAGCAGCTTCACCGGGACAGGGGGGCAGCCCCAGCATTTT. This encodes CASSFTGTGGQPQHF.

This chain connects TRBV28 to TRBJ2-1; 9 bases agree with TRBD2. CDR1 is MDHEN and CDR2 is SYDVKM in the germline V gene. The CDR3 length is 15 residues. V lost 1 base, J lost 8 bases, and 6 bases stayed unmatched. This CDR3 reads CASSLSPRGGHEQFF. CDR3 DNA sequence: TGTGCCAGCAGTTTATCCCCGCGGGGGGGCCATGAGCAGTTCTTC. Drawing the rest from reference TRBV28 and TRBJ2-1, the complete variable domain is DVKVTQSSRYLVKRTGEKVFLECVQDMDHENMFWYRQDPGLGLRLIYFSYDVKMKEKGDIPEGYSVSREKKERFSLILESASTNQTSMYLCASSLSPRGGHEQFFGPGTRLTVL.

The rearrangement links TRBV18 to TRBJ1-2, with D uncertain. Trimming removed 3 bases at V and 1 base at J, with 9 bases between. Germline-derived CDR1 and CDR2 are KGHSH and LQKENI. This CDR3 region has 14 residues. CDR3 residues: CASSPAQLNYGYTF. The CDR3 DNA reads TGTGCCAGCTCACCGGCACAGCTTAACTATGGCTACACCTTC.

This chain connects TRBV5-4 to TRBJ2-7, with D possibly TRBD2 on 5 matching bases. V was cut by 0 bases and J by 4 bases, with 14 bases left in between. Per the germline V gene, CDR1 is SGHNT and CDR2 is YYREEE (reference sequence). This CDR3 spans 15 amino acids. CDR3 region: CASSLAGVRSYEQYF. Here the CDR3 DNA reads TGTGCCAGCAGCTTGGCCGGGGTTAGGAGTTACGAGCAGTACTTC.

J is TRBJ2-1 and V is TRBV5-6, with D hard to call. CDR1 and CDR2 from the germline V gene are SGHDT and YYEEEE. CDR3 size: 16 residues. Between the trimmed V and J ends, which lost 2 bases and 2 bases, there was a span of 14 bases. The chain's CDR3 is CASSFKLRKAYNEQFF. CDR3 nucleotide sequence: TGTGCCAGCAGCTTTAAGTTGAGGAAAGCCTACAATGAGCAGTTCTTC.

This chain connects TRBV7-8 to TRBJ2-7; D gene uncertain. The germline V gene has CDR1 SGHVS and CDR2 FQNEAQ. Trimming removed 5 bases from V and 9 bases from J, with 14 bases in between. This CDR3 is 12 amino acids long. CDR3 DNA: TGTGCCAGCAGCCTCCCGACAATAACGCAGTACTTC. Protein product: CASSLPTITQYF.

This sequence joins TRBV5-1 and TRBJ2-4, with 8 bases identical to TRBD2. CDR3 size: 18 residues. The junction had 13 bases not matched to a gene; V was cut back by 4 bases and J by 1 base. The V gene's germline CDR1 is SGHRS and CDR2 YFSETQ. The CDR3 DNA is TGCGCCAGCAGCAGGTTGCAGCCAGCGGGAGTTGCCAAAAACATTCAGTACTTC. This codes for CASSRLQPAGVAKNIQYF.

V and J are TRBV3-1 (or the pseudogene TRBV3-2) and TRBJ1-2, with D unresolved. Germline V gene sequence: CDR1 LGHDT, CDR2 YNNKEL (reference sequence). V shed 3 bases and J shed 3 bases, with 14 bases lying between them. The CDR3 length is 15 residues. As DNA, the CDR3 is TGTGCCAGCAGCCAGGCTCCCAGTTCCCACTATGGCTACACCTTC. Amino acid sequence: CASSQAPSSHYGYTF.

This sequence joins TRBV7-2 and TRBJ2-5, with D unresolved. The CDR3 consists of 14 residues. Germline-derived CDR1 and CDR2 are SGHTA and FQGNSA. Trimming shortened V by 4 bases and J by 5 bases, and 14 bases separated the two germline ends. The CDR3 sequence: CASSSPAPRETQYF. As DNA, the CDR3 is TGTGCCAGCAGCTCCCCGGCCCCGCGGGAGACCCAGTACTTC.

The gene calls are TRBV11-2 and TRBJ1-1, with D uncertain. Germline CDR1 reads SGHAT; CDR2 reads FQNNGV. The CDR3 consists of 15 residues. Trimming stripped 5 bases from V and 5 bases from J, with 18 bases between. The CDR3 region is CASSPRTGGWTEAFF. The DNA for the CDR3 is TGTGCCAGCAGCCCCAGGACCGGAGGATGGACTGAAGCTTTCTTT.

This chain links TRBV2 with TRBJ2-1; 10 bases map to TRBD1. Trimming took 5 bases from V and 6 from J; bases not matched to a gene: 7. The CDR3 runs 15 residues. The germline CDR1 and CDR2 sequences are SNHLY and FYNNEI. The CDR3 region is CASSKTGGAGNEQFF. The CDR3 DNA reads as TGTGCCAGCAGTAAGACAGGGGGCGCCGGCAATGAGCAGTTCTTC.

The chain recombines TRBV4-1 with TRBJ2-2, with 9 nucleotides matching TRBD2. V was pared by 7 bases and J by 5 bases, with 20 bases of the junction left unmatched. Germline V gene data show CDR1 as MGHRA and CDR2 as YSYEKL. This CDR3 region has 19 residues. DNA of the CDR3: TGCGCCAGCACCCACTGGGCTTCGGCGGGAGGGCGAGGGACCGGGGAGCTGTTTTTT. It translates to CASTHWASAGGRGTGELFF.